The 16 T cell receptor beta chains reported below all come from one sample, sequenced in a study of blood T cell repertoires in COVID-19 (dated by TCRdb to the early 2020s). The library relied on the immunoSEQ multiplex PCR assay. The table was pulled from immuneACCESS by TCRdb, which kept in-frame rearrangements only. Such tables lose some clones; where checked, under half of the loss comes from unresolved V genes, and the rest has no known cause. For this sample the table gives approximately 47,000 clones, of which roughly 86% were detected only once. The ten biggest clones cover 2% to 2.5% of the sample. Sequenced material: peripheral blood. The receptors here all came from a woman between 55 and 75 years old with acute or convalescent COVID-19.

This clone has only a few counts. The V call is TRBV11-3, the J call TRBJ2-1; 9 bases agree with TRBD2. CDR1 and CDR2 (germline): SGHNT, YENEEA. The V segment lost 3 bases and the J segment 9 bases; nucleotides outside the gene matches: 3. The CDR3 covers 13 residues. In nucleotides, the CDR3 is TGTGCCAGCAGCTTTAGCGGGAGTACTGAGCAGTTCTTC. Its translation is CASSFSGSTEQFF.

CDR3 protein: CSVRTSGSHEQFF. Here the CDR3 DNA reads TGCAGCGTTAGGACTAGCGGGAGCCATGAGCAGTTCTTC. This chain uses TRBV29-1 with TRBJ2-1, with 13 bases lining up with TRBD2. Germline V gives CDR1 SQVTM, CDR2 ANQGSEA. This CDR3 has 13 amino acids. V trimming: 5 bases; J trimming: 8 bases; junction bases outside the gene matches: 3.

The chain employs TRBV27 and TRBJ1-5, with 7 nucleotides matching TRBD1. Trimming cost V 3 bases and J 0 bases; bases outside gene matches: 2. CDR1 and CDR2 from the germline V gene are MNHEY and SMNVEV (reference sequence). The CDR3 covers 15 residues. CDR3 nucleotides: TGTGCCAGCAGTTTTCGACAGGGTAGCAATCAGCCCCAGCATTTT. This sequence encodes CASSFRQGSNQPQHF.

The chain couples TRBV6-1 to TRBJ2-1, with 12 bases that match TRBD2. The CDR3 consists of 16 residues. V shed 4 bases and J 7 bases; nucleotides not matched to a gene: 8. The germline gives CDR1 MNHNS, CDR2 SASEGT. CDR3 loop: CASSGTTSGRLNEQFF. For the CDR3, the DNA is TGTGCCAGCAGTGGGACTACTAGCGGGAGGCTTAATGAGCAGTTCTTC.

This chain links TRBV28 with TRBJ2-5; 11 bases agree with TRBD2. The length of the CDR3 is 17 residues. Germline V gives CDR1 MDHEN, CDR2 SYDVKM. V lost 3 bases, J lost 4 bases, and 10 bases stayed unmatched. The CDR3 is CASSFALGTSGGETQYF. The DNA for the CDR3 is TGTGCCAGCAGTTTTGCCCTTGGGACTAGCGGAGGAGAGACCCAGTACTTC. Looking up the rest from reference TRBV28 and TRBJ2-5 gives the full variable domain: DVKVTQSSRYLVKRTGEKVFLECVQDMDHENMFWYRQDPGLGLRLIYFSYDVKMKEKGDIPEGYSVSREKKERFSLILESASTNQTSMYLCASSFALGTSGGETQYFGPGTRLLVL.

V usage is TRBV4-2 and J usage is TRBJ2-3; D gene uncertain. This CDR3 spans 12 amino acids. CDR1 is LGHNA, CDR2 YNFKEQ, per germline. V was pared by 4 bases and J by 6 bases, with 8 bases between. DNA of the CDR3: TGTGCCAGCAGCCCGCTCGGGGATACGCAGTATTTT. It encodes CASSPLGDTQYF.

The chain couples TRBV10-3 to TRBJ2-3; 8 positions match TRBD1. CDR1 and CDR2 from the germline V gene are ENHRY and SYGVKD. V lost 10 bases and J lost 1; bases outside the gene matches: 10. This CDR3 is 15 amino acids long. The CDR3 DNA reads as TGTGCCACGATGGGGGACAGGCCTCGCACAGATACGCAGTATTTT. Amino acids: CATMGDRPRTDTQYF.

The chain links TRBV5-1 to TRBJ2-6; 7 positions agree with TRBD1. The CDR3 has 17 residues. V shed 0 bases and J 4 bases; nucleotides not matched to a gene: 7. Germline V gene lookup returns CDR1 SGHRS and CDR2 YFSETQ. CDR3 loop: CASSLVQGPPGANVLTF. Written as DNA, the CDR3 is TGCGCCAGCAGCTTGGTACAGGGGCCCCCCGGGGCCAACGTCCTGACTTTC.

The chain carries TRBV24-1 and TRBJ1-2; a possible D gene is TRBD1 (6 bases). The CDR3 extends over 13 amino acids. The ends were cut back, 6 bases at V and 8 bases at J, with 15 bases in the middle. Germline-derived CDR1 and CDR2 are KGHDR and SFDVKD. The CDR3 reads CATSSRGAGGYTF. Here the CDR3 DNA reads TGTGCCACCAGTTCGCGGGGGGCTGGAGGCTACACCTTC.

The genes are TRBV6-6 and TRBJ1-5, with D perhaps TRBD1 (6 bases). This CDR3 has 16 residues. The V gene's germline CDR1 is MNHNY and CDR2 SVGAGI (reference sequence). Trimming stripped 7 bases from V and 2 bases from J, with 18 bases between. CDR3 residues: CASNGPGQSGNQPQHF. The CDR3 bases are TGTGCCAGCAATGGACCGGGACAAAGCGGCAATCAGCCCCAGCATTTT.

The rearrangement joins TRBV9 to TRBJ2-7, with unresolved D. V dropped 4 bases and J dropped 7 bases, with 6 bases sitting between them. Germline CDR1 is SGDLS and CDR2 is YYNGEE. The CDR3 contains 10 residues. CDR3 sequence (DNA): TGTGCCAGCAGCACTAAAGAGCAGTACTTC. It is translated as CASSTKEQYF.

A few counts support this clone. The chain links TRBV21-1 to TRBJ2-1; TRBD1 was called by the table and not checked on the DNA. TRBV21-1 is noted as a pseudogene. CDR3 length equals 15 residues. CDR3 sequence: CASSAGVGTLNEQFF. DNA for the CDR3: TGTGCCAGCAGCGCAGGGGTAGGGACGTTAAATGAGCAGTTCTTC.

This sequence joins TRBV27 and TRBJ2-3; tentative D call: TRBD1 (5 bases). This CDR3 is built from 16 residues. Trimming pared 3 bases from V and 6 bases from J, leaving 19 bases between. Per the germline V gene, CDR1 is MNHEY and CDR2 is SMNVEV (reference sequence). CDR3 protein: CASSLRRQLTLDTQYF. For the CDR3, the DNA is TGTGCCAGCAGTTTGCGAAGACAGCTAACTCTTGATACGCAGTATTTT.

The rearrangement joins TRBV9 to TRBJ2-3; 12 nucleotides agree with TRBD2. CDR3 length: 15 amino acids. Germline assignment: CDR1 SGDLS and CDR2 YYNGEE. The trim removed 3 bases at V and 5 bases at J, leaving 4 bases unmatched. The CDR3 sequence: CASSETSGRIDTQYF. In nucleotides, the CDR3 is TGTGCCAGCAGCGAGACTAGCGGGAGAATAGATACGCAGTATTTT.

This rearrangement joins TRBV28 to TRBJ1-3; tentatively, D is TRBD1 (6 bases). V shed 8 bases and J shed 4 bases, with 15 bases lying between them. This CDR3 is built from 14 residues. Germline CDR1 MDHEN, CDR2 SYDVKM. The CDR3 DNA is TGTGCCAGCGTAGGGGGGGCGCCGGGAAACACCATATATTTT. Its protein is CASVGGAPGNTIYF. Using reference TRBV28 and TRBJ1-3 for the parts outside the CDR3, the full variable domain is DVKVTQSSRYLVKRTGEKVFLECVQDMDHENMFWYRQDPGLGLRLIYFSYDVKMKEKGDIPEGYSVSREKKERFSLILESASTNQTSMYLCASVGGAPGNTIYFGEGSWLTVV.

The rearrangement uses TRBV5-1 and TRBJ2-1; TRBD2 matches 9 bases. CDR3 length equals 16 residues. V lost 2 bases to trimming and J lost 1 base; unmatched junction nucleotides: 4. CDR1 and CDR2 (germline): SGHRS, YFSETQ. The CDR3 spells CASSLGAGGSYNEQFF. The CDR3 DNA reads TGCGCCAGCAGCTTAGGAGCGGGGGGTTCCTACAATGAGCAGTTCTTC.